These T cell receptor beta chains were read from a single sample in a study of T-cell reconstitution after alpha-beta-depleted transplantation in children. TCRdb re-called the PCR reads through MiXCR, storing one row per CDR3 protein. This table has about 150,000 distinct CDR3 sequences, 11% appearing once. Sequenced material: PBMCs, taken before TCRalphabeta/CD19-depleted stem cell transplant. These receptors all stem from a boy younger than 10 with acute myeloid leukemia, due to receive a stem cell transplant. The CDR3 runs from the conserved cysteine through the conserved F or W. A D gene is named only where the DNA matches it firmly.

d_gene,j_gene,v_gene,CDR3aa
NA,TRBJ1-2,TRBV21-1,CASSILGPMSEGTEILPGLYGYTF
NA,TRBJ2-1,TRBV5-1,CASSLITRGEQFF
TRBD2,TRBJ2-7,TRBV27,CASSPGTRGFEQYF
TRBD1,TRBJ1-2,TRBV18,CASSPPGQNFYGYTF
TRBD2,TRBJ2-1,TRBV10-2,CASSVGTSNYNEQFF
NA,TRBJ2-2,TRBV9,CASSVGPSTETGELFF
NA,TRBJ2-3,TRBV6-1,CASSELGFGDPQYF
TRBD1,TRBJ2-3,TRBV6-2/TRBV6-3,CASKQGHGDTQYF
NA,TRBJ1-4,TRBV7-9,CASSLLGRNEKLFF
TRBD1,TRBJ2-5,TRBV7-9,CATVGQGRRETQYF
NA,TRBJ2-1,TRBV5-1,CASSLMAGSYNEQFF
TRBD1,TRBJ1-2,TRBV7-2,CASRFTGVGNGYTF
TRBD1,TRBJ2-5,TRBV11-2,CASSSRDRETQYF
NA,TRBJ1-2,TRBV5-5,CASSLGDRAADGYTF
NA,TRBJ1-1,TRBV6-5,CASSLSGGWTEAFF
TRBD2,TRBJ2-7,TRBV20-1,CSASGSSGSLNYEQYF
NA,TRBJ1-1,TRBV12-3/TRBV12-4,CASSLVEGSSEAFF
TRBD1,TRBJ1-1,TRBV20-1,CSTHRGSTEAFF
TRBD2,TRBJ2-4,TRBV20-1,CSARDKTSGRTKNIQYF
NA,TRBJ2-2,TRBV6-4,CASSVSANTGELFF
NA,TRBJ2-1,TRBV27,CASRARGGYNEQFF
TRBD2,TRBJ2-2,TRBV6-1,CASSPRTSGTGELFF